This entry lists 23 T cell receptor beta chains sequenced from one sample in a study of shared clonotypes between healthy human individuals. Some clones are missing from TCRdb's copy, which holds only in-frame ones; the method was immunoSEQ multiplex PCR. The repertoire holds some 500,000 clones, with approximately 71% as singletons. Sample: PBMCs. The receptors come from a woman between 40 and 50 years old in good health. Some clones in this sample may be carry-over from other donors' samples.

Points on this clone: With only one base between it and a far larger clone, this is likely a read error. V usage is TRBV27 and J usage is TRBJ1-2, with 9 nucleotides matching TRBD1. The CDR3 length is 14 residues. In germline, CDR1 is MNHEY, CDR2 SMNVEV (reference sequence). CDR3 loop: CASSLGQGTFGYAF. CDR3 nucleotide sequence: TGTGCCAGCAGCCTCGGACAGGGGACGTTTGGCTACGCCTTC.

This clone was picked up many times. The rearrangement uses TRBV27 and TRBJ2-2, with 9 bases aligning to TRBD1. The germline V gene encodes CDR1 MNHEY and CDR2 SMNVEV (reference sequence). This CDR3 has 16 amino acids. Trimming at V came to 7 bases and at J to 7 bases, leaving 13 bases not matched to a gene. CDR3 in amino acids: CASTTLRQGVVGELFF. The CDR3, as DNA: TGTGCCAGCACCACCCTGAGACAGGGGGTTGTCGGGGAGCTGTTTTTT.

The CDR3 region is CASSLPGEKLFF. CDR3 coding DNA: TGTGCCAGCAGTTTGCCCGGTGAAAAACTGTTTTTT. The V call is TRBV28, the J call TRBJ1-4; no reliable D call. CDR3 length: 12 amino acids. V was clipped by 3 bases and J by 7 bases, with 6 bases between them. Germline-derived CDR1 and CDR2 are MDHEN and SYDVKM.

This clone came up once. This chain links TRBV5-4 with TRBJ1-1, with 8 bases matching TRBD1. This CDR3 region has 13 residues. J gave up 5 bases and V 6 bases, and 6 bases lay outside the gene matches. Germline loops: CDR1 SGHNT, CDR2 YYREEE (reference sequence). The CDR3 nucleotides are TGTGCCAGCACCACAGGGGGGGGGACTGAAGCTTTCTTT. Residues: CASTTGGGTEAFF.

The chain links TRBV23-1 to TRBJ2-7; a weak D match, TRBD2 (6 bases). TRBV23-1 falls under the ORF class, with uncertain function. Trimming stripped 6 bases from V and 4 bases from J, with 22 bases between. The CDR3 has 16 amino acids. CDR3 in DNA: TGCGCCAGCAGCCAAGCTCCAGCGGGCCTACCTTACGAGCAGTACTTC. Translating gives CASSQAPAGLPYEQYF.

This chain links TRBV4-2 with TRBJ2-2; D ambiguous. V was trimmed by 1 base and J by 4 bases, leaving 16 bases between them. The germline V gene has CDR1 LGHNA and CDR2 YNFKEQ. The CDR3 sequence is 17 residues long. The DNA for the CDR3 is TGTGCCAGCAGCCAAGTGGCCCCACGGATCTTCACCGGGGAGCTGTTTTTT. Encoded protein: CASSQVAPRIFTGELFF.

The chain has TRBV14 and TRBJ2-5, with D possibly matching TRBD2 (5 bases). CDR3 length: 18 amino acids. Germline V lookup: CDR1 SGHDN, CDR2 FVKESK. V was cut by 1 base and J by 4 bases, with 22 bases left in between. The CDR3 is CASSQVFGVGRLAETQYF. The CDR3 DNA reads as TGTGCCAGCAGCCAAGTTTTCGGGGTGGGGAGATTGGCAGAGACCCAGTACTTC.

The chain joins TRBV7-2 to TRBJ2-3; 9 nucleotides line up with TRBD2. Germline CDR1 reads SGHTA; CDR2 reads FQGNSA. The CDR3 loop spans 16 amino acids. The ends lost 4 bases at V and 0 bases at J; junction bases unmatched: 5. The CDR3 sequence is CASSSGAGGSTDTQYF. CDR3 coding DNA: TGTGCCAGCAGCTCAGGGGCGGGAGGGAGCACAGATACGCAGTATTTT.

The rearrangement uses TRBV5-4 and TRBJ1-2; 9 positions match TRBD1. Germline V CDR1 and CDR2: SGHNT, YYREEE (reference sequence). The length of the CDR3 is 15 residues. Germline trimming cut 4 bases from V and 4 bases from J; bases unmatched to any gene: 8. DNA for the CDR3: TGTGCCAGCAGCCTTCAAGGGACAGGGAGCTATGGCTACACCTTC. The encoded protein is CASSLQGTGSYGYTF.

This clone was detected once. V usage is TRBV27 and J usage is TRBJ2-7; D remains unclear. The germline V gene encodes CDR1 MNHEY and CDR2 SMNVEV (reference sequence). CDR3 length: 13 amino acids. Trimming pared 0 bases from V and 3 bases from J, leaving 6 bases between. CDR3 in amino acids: CASSLSRHYEQYF. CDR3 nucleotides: TGTGCCAGCAGTTTATCACGGCACTACGAGCAGTACTTC.

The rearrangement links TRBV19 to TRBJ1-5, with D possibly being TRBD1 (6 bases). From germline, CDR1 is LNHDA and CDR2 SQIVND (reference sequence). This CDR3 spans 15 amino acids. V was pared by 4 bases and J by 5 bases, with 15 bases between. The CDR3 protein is CASSNSRGGDQPQHF. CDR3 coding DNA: TGTGCCAGTAGTAATTCCAGGGGAGGTGATCAGCCCCAGCATTTT. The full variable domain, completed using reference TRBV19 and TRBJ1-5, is DGGITQSPKYLFRKEGQNVTLSCEQNLNHDAMYWYRQDPGQGLRLIYYSQIVNDFQKGDIAEGYSVSREKKESFPLTVTSAQKNPTAFYLCASSNSRGGDQPQHFGDGTRLSIL.

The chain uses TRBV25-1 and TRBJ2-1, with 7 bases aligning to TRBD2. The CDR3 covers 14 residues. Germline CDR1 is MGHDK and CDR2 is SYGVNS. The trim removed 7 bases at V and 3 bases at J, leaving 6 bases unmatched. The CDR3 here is CASNKRGNYNEQFF. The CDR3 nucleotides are TGTGCCAGCAATAAGCGGGGAAACTACAATGAGCAGTTCTTC. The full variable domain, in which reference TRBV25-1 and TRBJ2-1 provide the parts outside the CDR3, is EADIYQTPRYLVIGTGKKITLECSQTMGHDKMYWYQQDPGMELHLIHYSYGVNSTEKGDLSSESTVSRIRTEHFPLTLESARPSHTSQYLCASNKRGNYNEQFFGPGTRLTVL.

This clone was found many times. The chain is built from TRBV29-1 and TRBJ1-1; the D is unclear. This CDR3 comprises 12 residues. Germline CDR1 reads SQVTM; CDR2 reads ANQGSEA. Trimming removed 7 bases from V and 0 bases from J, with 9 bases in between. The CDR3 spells CSAGRMNTEAFF. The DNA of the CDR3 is TGCAGCGCCGGTCGCATGAACACTGAAGCTTTCTTT.

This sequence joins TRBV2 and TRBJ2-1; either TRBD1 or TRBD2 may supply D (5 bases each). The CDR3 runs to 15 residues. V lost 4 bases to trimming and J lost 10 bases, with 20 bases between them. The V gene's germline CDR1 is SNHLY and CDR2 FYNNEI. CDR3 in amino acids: CASSVVGSGGGEQFF. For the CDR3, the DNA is TGTGCCAGCAGTGTGGTAGGATCTGGGGGTGGGGAGCAGTTCTTC.

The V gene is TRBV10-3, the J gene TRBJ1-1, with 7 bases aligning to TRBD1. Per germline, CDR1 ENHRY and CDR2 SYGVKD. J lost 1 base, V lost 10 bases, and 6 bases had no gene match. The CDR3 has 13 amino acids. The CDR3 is CATKRDRNTEAFF. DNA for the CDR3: TGTGCCACCAAGAGGGACAGGAACACTGAAGCTTTCTTT.

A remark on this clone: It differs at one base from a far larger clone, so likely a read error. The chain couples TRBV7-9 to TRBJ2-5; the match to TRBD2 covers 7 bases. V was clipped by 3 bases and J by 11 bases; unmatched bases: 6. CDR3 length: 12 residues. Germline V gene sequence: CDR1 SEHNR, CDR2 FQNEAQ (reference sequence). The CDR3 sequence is CASSFGLGGQYF. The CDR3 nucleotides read TGTGCCAGCAGCTTTGGACTGGGGGGGCAGTACTTC. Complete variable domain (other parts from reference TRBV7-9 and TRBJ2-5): DTGVSQNPRHKITKRGQNVTFRCDPISEHNRLYWYRQTLGQGPEFLTYFQNEAQLEKSRLLSDRFSAERPKGSFSTLEIQRTEQGDSAMYLCASSFGLGGQYFGPGTRLLVL.

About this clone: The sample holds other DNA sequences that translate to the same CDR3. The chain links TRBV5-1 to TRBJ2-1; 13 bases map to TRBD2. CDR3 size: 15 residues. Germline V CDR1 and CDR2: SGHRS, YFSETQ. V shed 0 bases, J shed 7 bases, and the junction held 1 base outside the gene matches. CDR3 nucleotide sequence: TGCGCCAGCAGCTTGGCACTAGCGGGAGGGAATGAGCAGTTCTTC. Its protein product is CASSLALAGGNEQFF.

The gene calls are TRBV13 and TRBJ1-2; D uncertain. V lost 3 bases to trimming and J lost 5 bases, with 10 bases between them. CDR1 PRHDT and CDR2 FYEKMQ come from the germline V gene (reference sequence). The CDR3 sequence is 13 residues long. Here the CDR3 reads CASSLFGSYGYTF. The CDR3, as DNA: TGTGCCAGCAGCTTGTTCGGATCATATGGCTACACCTTC.

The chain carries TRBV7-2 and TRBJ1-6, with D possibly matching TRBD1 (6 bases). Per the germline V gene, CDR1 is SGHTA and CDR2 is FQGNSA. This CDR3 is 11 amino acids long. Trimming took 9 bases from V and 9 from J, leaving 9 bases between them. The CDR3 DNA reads TGTGCCAGGTCGACAGGTTCACCCCTCCACTTT. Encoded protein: CARSTGSPLHF.

The CDR3, as DNA: TGTGCCAGCAGTGAAGGAGCGGACTCCTACGAGCAGTACTTC. Protein product: CASSEGADSYEQYF. The genes are TRBV6-4 and TRBJ2-7, with D perhaps TRBD2 (5 bases). CDR3 length equals 14 residues. The germline V gene has CDR1 MRHNA and CDR2 SNTAGT. Trimming took off 3 bases at V and 0 bases at J, with 9 bases between the two ends.

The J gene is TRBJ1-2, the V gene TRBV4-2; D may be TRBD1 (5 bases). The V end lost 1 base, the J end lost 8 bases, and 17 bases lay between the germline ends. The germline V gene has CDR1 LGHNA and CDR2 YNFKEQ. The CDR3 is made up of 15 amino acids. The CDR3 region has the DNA TGTGCCAGCAGCCAAGGTGAGGGCGGGGCTGGGGGCTACACCTTC. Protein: CASSQGEGGAGGYTF.

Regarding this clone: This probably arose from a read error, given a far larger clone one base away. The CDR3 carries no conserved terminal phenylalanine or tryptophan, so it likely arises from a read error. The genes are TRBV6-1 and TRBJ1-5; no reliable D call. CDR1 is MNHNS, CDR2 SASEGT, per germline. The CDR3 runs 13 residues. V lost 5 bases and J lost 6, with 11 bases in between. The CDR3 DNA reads TGTGCCAGCAGTTTAGAGGGATCTCAGCCCCAGCATCTT. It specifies CASSLEGSQPQHL.

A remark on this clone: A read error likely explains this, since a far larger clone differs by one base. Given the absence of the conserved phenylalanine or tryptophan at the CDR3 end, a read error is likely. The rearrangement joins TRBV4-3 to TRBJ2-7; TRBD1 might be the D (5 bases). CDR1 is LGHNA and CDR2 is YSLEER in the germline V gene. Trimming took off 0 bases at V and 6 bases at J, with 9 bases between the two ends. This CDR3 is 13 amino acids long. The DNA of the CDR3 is TGCGCCAGCAGCCAAGATTGGGGCGTCGAGCAGTACATC. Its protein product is CASSQDWGVEQYI.